This entry features one T cell receptor beta chain sequence. Sequencing was performed with immunoSEQ multiplex PCR; in TCRdb, only in-frame clones are kept and a portion is missing. Found here are 7,000 to 9,500 clones, 70% to 90% of them singletons; the top ten hold 3% to 3.5%. This sample was taken from a study of tumor T cells in aggressive B-cell lymphoma. Germline V gene sequence: CDR1 MDHEN, CDR2 SYDVKM. The trim removed 3 bases at V and 6 bases at J, leaving 5 bases unmatched. The CDR3 is 15 amino acids. This TCR derives from an adult with diffuse large B cell lymphoma. The J gene is TRBJ1-6, the V gene TRBV28; 7 bases are shared with TRBD1. The sample comprised tumor tissue. The CDR3 sequence: CASSLGAGGNSPLHF. CDR3 bases: TGTGCCAGCAGTTTGGGAGCAGGGGGTAATTCACCCCTCCACTTT.